Below, 26 T cell receptor beta chains from the same sample are listed, as sequenced in a study of cytomegalovirus exposure and HLA in healthy donors. PCR used 60 Vbeta primers and 13 Jbeta primers. The method was immunoSEQ multiplex PCR; TCRdb's version includes in-frame clones alone and lacks a portion of them. The sample carries roughly 160,000 clones, approximately 80% recorded once. Input material: PBMCs. The origin of the receptors is a boy aged 2 to 9 in good health and CMV-seronegative.

This chain uses TRBV2 with TRBJ1-2; the D is unclear. The CDR3 has 13 amino acids. Germline V lookup: CDR1 SNHLY, CDR2 FYNNEI. The V end was cut by 4 bases, the J end by 3 bases, with 9 bases between. CDR3 region: CASSAYTDYGYTF. CDR3 nucleotides: TGTGCCAGCAGTGCCTATACGGACTATGGCTACACCTTC.

Turning to this clone: The junction departs from the called germline gene at one end, perhaps through a read error. Distinct nucleotide sequences in the sample also encode this CDR3. The gene calls are TRBV6-6 and TRBJ1-6; 8 bases are shared with TRBD1. Germline V gene sequence: CDR1 MNHNY, CDR2 SVGAGI (reference sequence). This CDR3 has 15 amino acids. DNA of the CDR3: TGCGCCAGCAGCCCCAACCGGGACAGGCCTTCACCCCTCCACTTT. Translated: CASSPNRDRPSPLHF.

The chain carries TRBV4-2 and TRBJ2-3; 8 positions agree with TRBD2. Germline assignment: CDR1 LGHNA and CDR2 YNFKEQ. The CDR3 has 15 residues. V dropped 4 bases and J dropped 3; count of bases not matched to a gene: 6. CDR3 nucleotide sequence: TGTGCCAGCAGCCTGTTAGCGGGACCTACAGATACGCAGTATTTT. Translation gives CASSLLAGPTDTQYF.

The CDR3 sequence: CASSPLGTGLEKLFF. The DNA for the CDR3 is TGCGCCAGCAGCCCCCTAGGGACAGGGCTTGAAAAACTGTTTTTT. J is TRBJ1-4 and V is TRBV5-1; 9 bases are shared with TRBD1. The J segment lost 7 bases and the V segment lost 4 bases, leaving 8 bases of the junction unmatched. CDR3 size: 15 residues. The germline CDR1 and CDR2 sequences are SGHRS and YFSETQ.

This clone has a handful of counts. As DNA, the CDR3 is TGTGCCAGCAGCTCATGGGGGGGGCATAATGGCTACACCTTC. This gives the protein CASSSWGGHNGYTF. The rearrangement uses TRBV5-6 and TRBJ1-2; D possibly corresponds to TRBD1 (6 bases). Germline assignment: CDR1 SGHDT and CDR2 YYEEEE. The CDR3 is made up of 14 amino acids. Trimming pared 3 bases from V and 6 bases from J, leaving 15 bases between.

The rearrangement joins TRBV2 to TRBJ2-1; 9 positions match TRBD2. Germline V lookup: CDR1 SNHLY, CDR2 FYNNEI. The CDR3 covers 15 residues. The V gene end was trimmed by 3 bases and the J gene end by 2 bases; junction bases not matched to a gene: 2. The CDR3: CASSDSGGPYNEQFF. The CDR3, as DNA: TGTGCCAGCAGTGATAGCGGGGGTCCCTACAATGAGCAGTTCTTC.

This chain links TRBV5-4 with TRBJ2-3; tentative D call: TRBD2 (6 bases). The CDR3 spans 15 residues. V was shortened by 3 bases and J by 1 base, with 12 bases between the two germline ends. Germline V CDR1 and CDR2: SGHNT, YYREEE (reference sequence). CDR3: CASSSGVRGTDTQYF. CDR3 coding DNA: TGTGCCAGCAGCTCGGGGGTCCGAGGCACAGATACGCAGTATTTT.

Of note for this clone: Distinct nucleotide sequences in the sample also encode this CDR3. The DNA for the CDR3 is TGTGCCAGCAGTTCCTCGACTCAAGAGACCCAGTACTTC. It translates to CASSSSTQETQYF. The genes are TRBV27 and TRBJ2-5; D gene ambiguous. Trimming removed 4 bases at V and 2 bases at J, with 8 bases between. CDR1 and CDR2 from the germline V gene are MNHEY and SMNVEV (reference sequence). The CDR3 is 13 residues long.

J is TRBJ1-1 and V is TRBV9, with D hard to call. This CDR3 region has 13 residues. V was shortened by 0 bases and J by 8 bases, with 11 bases between the two germline ends. Germline V lookup: CDR1 SGDLS, CDR2 YYNGEE. The chain's CDR3 is CASSVVAAGEAFF. The CDR3 region has the DNA TGTGCCAGCAGCGTAGTGGCAGCGGGGGAAGCTTTCTTT.

The chain joins TRBV4-3 to TRBJ1-6; unclear D gene. Germline loops: CDR1 LGHNA, CDR2 YSLEER. The CDR3 runs to 18 residues. Deletions cut 0 bases from V and 0 bases from J, with 12 bases between. In DNA form, the CDR3 reads TGCGCCAGCAGCCAAGACTTCCTCAAGAGCTCCTATAATTCACCCCTCCACTTT. Its protein is CASSQDFLKSSYNSPLHF.

The J gene is TRBJ1-2, the V gene TRBV18; maybe TRBD1 (5 bases). With 0 bases removed from V and 7 bases from J, the gap between germline ends came to 12 bases. CDR3 length equals 14 residues. The germline gives CDR1 KGHSH, CDR2 LQKENI. CDR3 DNA sequence: TGTGCCAGCTCACCACCAGGGGTGGCAAGTGGCTACACCTTC. It is translated as CASSPPGVASGYTF.

Notes on this clone: Relative to the germline gene, one junction end is altered; a read error may explain this. The chain links TRBV18 to TRBJ2-4; perhaps TRBD2 as D (5 bases). CDR1 is KGHSH and CDR2 is LQKENI in the germline V gene. The CDR3 is 12 residues long. The CDR3, as DNA: TGTGCCAGCTCACCAGAGGGTGGCAATCAAAAGTTC. As protein: CASSPEGGNQKF.

The rearrangement joins TRBV7-3 to TRBJ2-2; possible D gene TRBD1, 6 bases. With 5 bases removed from V and 6 bases from J, the gap between germline ends came to 13 bases. The CDR3 length is 14 residues. CDR1 is SGHTA, CDR2 FQGTGA, per germline. CDR3 in amino acids: CASSPRTAAGELFF. Here the CDR3 DNA reads TGTGCCAGCAGCCCGCGGACAGCCGCCGGGGAGCTGTTTTTT.

V gene TRBV5-6 combines with J gene TRBJ2-5; 12 nucleotides align to TRBD2. Trimming at V came to 3 bases and at J to 5 bases, leaving 8 bases not matched to a gene. Germline CDR1 and CDR2: SGHDT and YYEEEE. This CDR3 spans 16 amino acids. DNA of the CDR3: TGTGCCAGCAGCTCTACTAGCGGGGGGTTCCGGGAGACCCAGTACTTC. Translation gives CASSSTSGGFRETQYF.

Comments on this clone: At the DNA level, this CDR3 is encoded by other sequences in the same sample as well. The chain combines TRBV19 with TRBJ2-7, with D tentatively TRBD1 (6 bases). Germline V gene lookup returns CDR1 LNHDA and CDR2 SQIVND (reference sequence). Trimming removed 3 bases from V and 7 bases from J, with 10 bases in between. The CDR3 runs 12 residues. CDR3 sequence reads: CASSIRGGEQYF. In DNA form, the CDR3 reads TGTGCCAGTAGTATCCGAGGGGGAGAGCAGTACTTC.

Concerning this clone: Other nucleotide sequences in the sample specify the same CDR3. The rearrangement uses TRBV5-1 and TRBJ2-1, with 11 bases identical to TRBD2. Per the germline V gene, CDR1 is SGHRS and CDR2 is YFSETQ. The CDR3 spans 14 residues. V lost 3 bases to trimming and J lost 5 bases; unmatched junction nucleotides: 1. DNA for the CDR3: TGCGCCAGCAGCTCGGGACTAGCGGACAATGAGCAGTTCTTC. Protein sequence: CASSSGLADNEQFF.

The chain couples TRBV27 to TRBJ2-1; maybe TRBD2 (5 bases). Germline V gene sequence: CDR1 MNHEY, CDR2 SMNVEV (reference sequence). This CDR3 contains 13 residues. Trimming took 0 bases from V and 14 from J, leaving 14 bases between them. CDR3 in DNA: TGTGCCAGCAGTTTATCGTACCTCGGGGAAGAGTTCTTC. Amino acids: CASSLSYLGEEFF.

This clone was seen a single time. The V and J genes are TRBV9 and TRBJ1-4, with D possibly being TRBD1 (5 bases). Trimming took off 3 bases at V and 4 bases at J, with 13 bases between the two ends. This CDR3 region has 15 residues. Germline CDR1 reads SGDLS; CDR2 reads YYNGEE. The CDR3 is CASSAGLGGNEKLFF. DNA of the CDR3: TGTGCCAGCAGCGCGGGACTGGGGGGTAATGAAAAACTGTTTTTT.

The chain couples TRBV30 to TRBJ1-1, with D uncertain. CDR1 and CDR2 (germline): GTSNPN, SVGIG (reference sequence). V lost 3 bases and J 2 bases, leaving 10 bases between the germline ends. The CDR3 contains 13 residues. In nucleotides, the CDR3 is TGTGCCTGGAGAGGCGGCTCCAACACTGAAGCTTTCTTT. This encodes CAWRGGSNTEAFF.

The chain joins TRBV2 to TRBJ2-7; the match to TRBD1 covers 9 bases. CDR1 SNHLY and CDR2 FYNNEI come from the germline V gene. The CDR3 contains 13 residues. The ends lost 7 bases at V and 9 bases at J; junction bases unmatched: 10. CDR3 loop: CASTDRTGAPQYV. The CDR3 coding sequence is TGTGCCAGCACCGACCGGACAGGGGCCCCGCAGTACGTC.

V usage is TRBV30 and J usage is TRBJ1-4; no clear D gene. The germline V gene encodes CDR1 GTSNPN and CDR2 SVGIG (reference sequence). This CDR3 region has 12 residues. V was clipped by 7 bases and J by 7 bases, with 13 bases between them. The chain's CDR3 is CASSRGIEKLFF. Here the CDR3 DNA reads TGTGCCTCCTCCAGAGGGATTGAAAAACTGTTTTTT.

In its sample, this clone was seen once. The rearrangement uses TRBV6-1 and TRBJ2-6; tentative D call: TRBD1 (5 bases). This CDR3 is built from 14 residues. Trimming pared 6 bases from V and 2 bases from J, leaving 8 bases between. CDR1 is MNHNS, CDR2 SASEGT, per germline. The DNA for the CDR3 is TGTGCCAGCAGCGCAGGGCCTGGGGCCAACGTCCTGACTTTC. Protein: CASSAGPGANVLTF.

This clone was picked up one time. The J gene is TRBJ2-3, the V gene TRBV6-5; 9 bases are a match to TRBD2. Trimming cost V 4 bases and J 6 bases; bases outside gene matches: 8. Germline V gene data show CDR1 as MNHEY and CDR2 as SVGAGI. CDR3 size: 15 residues. The CDR3 spells CASSLASGIGDTQYF. The CDR3 region has the DNA TGTGCCAGCAGTTTGGCTAGCGGGATCGGTGATACGCAGTATTTT.

CDR3 amino acids: CASSGRRRVSWAYEQYV. The CDR3 DNA reads TGTGCCAGCAGCGGCCGGCGGAGGGTGAGTTGGGCTTACGAGCAGTACGTC. The chain carries TRBV11-2 and TRBJ2-7; a possible D gene is TRBD2 (6 bases). Germline V gives CDR1 SGHAT, CDR2 FQNNGV. This CDR3 spans 17 amino acids. With 5 bases removed from V and 4 bases from J, the gap between germline ends came to 24 bases.

The V gene is TRBV15, the J gene TRBJ2-2, with TRBD2 identical over 7 bases. Germline V lookup: CDR1 LNHNV, CDR2 YYDKDF (reference sequence). J lost 6 bases, V lost 8 bases, and 6 bases had no gene match. The CDR3 totals 13 residues. The CDR3: CATGRDQPGELFF. CDR3 nucleotides: TGTGCCACCGGGAGGGATCAACCCGGGGAGCTGTTTTTT.

This clone has just one count. Written as DNA, the CDR3 is TGTGCCTGGAGTTACATCACCGGGGAGCTGTTTTTT. As protein: CAWSYITGELFF. The chain combines TRBV30 with TRBJ2-2; no firm D call. This CDR3 has 12 amino acids. Trimming pared 2 bases from V and 4 bases from J, leaving 5 bases between. The germline V gene encodes CDR1 GTSNPN and CDR2 SVGIG (reference sequence).